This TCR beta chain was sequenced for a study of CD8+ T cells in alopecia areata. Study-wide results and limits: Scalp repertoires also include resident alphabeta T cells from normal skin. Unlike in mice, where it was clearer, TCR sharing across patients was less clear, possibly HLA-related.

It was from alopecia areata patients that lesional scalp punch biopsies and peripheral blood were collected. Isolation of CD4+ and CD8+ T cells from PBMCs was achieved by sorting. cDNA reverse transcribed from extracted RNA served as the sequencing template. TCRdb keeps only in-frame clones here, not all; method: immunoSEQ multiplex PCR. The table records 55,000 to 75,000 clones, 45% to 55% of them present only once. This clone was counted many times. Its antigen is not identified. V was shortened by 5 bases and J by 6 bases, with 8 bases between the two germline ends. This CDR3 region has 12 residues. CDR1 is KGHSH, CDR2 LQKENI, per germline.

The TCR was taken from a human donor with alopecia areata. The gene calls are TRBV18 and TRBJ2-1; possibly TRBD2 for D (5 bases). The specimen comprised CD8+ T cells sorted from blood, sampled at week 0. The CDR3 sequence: CASSEGANEQFF. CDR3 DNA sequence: TGTGCCAGCTCAGAGGGAGCCAATGAGCAGTTCTTC.